This T cell receptor beta chain was observed in a study of OX40 agonist ivuxolimab in advanced cancers. The wider study: In this trial design, patients received ivuxolimab intravenously at 0.01 to 10 mg/kg every 2 weeks. Each dose-escalation patient presented with hepatocellular carcinoma, melanoma, renal cell or head and neck cancer.

Overall study findings and caveats: Antigens targeted by the expanded peripheral T cells were not determined.

This CDR3 has 14 amino acids. The ends were cut back, 1 base at V and 7 bases at J, with 11 bases in the middle. Germline loops: CDR1 SGHTA, CDR2 FQGNSA. With respect to this clone: Its antigen is not identified.

The repertoire was sequenced with immunoSEQ multiplex PCR; TCRdb's copy has only in-frame clones and lacks some. The data contain under 40,000 clones, approximately 80% of them singletons. The clonotype was recovered from an adult with an advanced solid tumor such as melanoma, head and neck, liver or kidney cancer. The material was CD4+ or CD8+ T cells sorted from blood, obtained in a trial of the OX40 agonist ivuxolimab. The V gene is TRBV7-2, the J gene TRBJ1-5; the D gene is possibly TRBD1 (5 bases). Here the CDR3 reads CASSLDIGGQPQHF. The DNA for the CDR3 is TGTGCCAGCAGCTTAGATATCGGGGGACAGCCCCAGCATTTT.